What follows are 19 T cell receptor beta chains derived from one specimen sequenced in a study of PD-L1 blockade in urothelial cancer. Using immunoSEQ multiplex PCR, the repertoire was profiled, and TCRdb retains in-frame clones only, with some absent. The profile shows about 42,000 clones, approximately 80% of them singletons. The starting material was PBMCs, obtained around atezolizumab (anti-PD-L1) treatment. Every receptor here comes from a man aged 70-80 years with urothelial cancer.

The table lists this clone with a few counts. The CDR3 reads CASTARRGGYGYTF. The CDR3 DNA follows: TGCGCCAGCACAGCACGCCGAGGGGGATATGGCTACACCTTC. V usage is TRBV23-1 and J usage is TRBJ1-2, with a weak D call TRBD1 (6 bases). TRBV23-1 is known as an ORF, though its function is uncertain. There are 14 residues in the CDR3. Trimming pared 7 bases from V and 5 bases from J, leaving 17 bases between.

In regard to this clone: One junction end does not reproduce the germline sequence, and a read error may be involved. The chain has TRBV7-7 and TRBJ2-3; 7 bases map to TRBD2. There are 17 residues in the CDR3. Looked up from germline, CDR1 is SSHAT and CDR2 is FNYEAQ (reference sequence). Written as DNA, the CDR3 is TGTGCTAGCAGCCACTTCACCCCCCGCGGGAGTGCAGATACGCAGTATTTT. It codes for CASSHFTPRGSADTQYF. Complete variable domain (other parts from reference TRBV7-7 and TRBJ2-3): GAGVSQSPRYKVTKRGQDVTLRCDPISSHATLYWYQQALGQGPEFLTYFNYEAQPDKSGLPSDRFSAERPEGSISTLTIQRTEQRDSAMYRCASSHFTPRGSADTQYFGPGTRLTVL.

The rearrangement uses TRBV7-3 and TRBJ2-7; TRBD1 matches at 7 bases. This CDR3 has 14 amino acids. V trimming: 4 bases; J trimming: 5 bases; junction bases outside the gene matches: 8. CDR1 is SGHTA and CDR2 is FQGTGA in the germline V gene. For the CDR3, the DNA is TGTGCCAGCAGCTCCAAGACAGGGCTTAACGAGCAGTACTTC. It is translated as CASSSKTGLNEQYF.

V usage is TRBV19 and J usage is TRBJ1-1; unclear D gene. V was clipped by 7 bases and J by 3 bases, with 12 bases between them. The CDR3 has 13 residues. Looked up from germline, CDR1 is LNHDA and CDR2 is SQIVND (reference sequence). In nucleotides, the CDR3 is TGTGCCAGTAAGTTGAGGGCCGACACTGAAGCTTTCTTT. This sequence encodes CASKLRADTEAFF. Together with reference TRBV19 and TRBJ1-1, the CDR3 gives the full variable domain: DGGITQSPKYLFRKEGQNVTLSCEQNLNHDAMYWYRQDPGQGLRLIYYSQIVNDFQKGDIAEGYSVSREKKESFPLTVTSAQKNPTAFYLCASKLRADTEAFFGQGTRLTVV.

This chain connects TRBV21-1 to TRBJ1-1; the table's D call of TRBD1 was not tested on the DNA. TRBV21-1 corresponds to a pseudogene. The CDR3 totals 14 residues. DNA for the CDR3: TGTGCCAGCAGCTGTAACAATCCGAACACTGAAGCTTTCTTT. It specifies CASSCNNPNTEAFF.

The gene calls are TRBV2 and TRBJ1-2; no clear D. Trimming removed 6 bases from V and 4 bases from J, with 12 bases in between. Germline V gene data show CDR1 as SNHLY and CDR2 as FYNNEI. There are 13 residues in the CDR3. Written as DNA, the CDR3 is TGTGCCAGCAGAGGCAGGCCGCCCTATGGCTACACCTTC. Translated, it gives CASRGRPPYGYTF.

The V gene is TRBV11-2, the J gene TRBJ1-1; the match to TRBD1 covers 8 bases. Germline-derived CDR1 and CDR2 are SGHAT and FQNNGV. V shed 0 bases and J 6 bases; nucleotides not matched to a gene: 6. This CDR3 has 15 amino acids. The CDR3 sequence: CASSLDPGGEAEAFF. CDR3 sequence (DNA): TGTGCCAGCAGCTTAGATCCAGGGGGCGAGGCTGAAGCTTTCTTT.

The rearrangement links TRBV5-1 to TRBJ2-5; 10 positions agree with TRBD2. The CDR3 sequence is 15 residues long. After removal of 2 bases from V and 3 bases from J, the junction contained 4 bases not matched to a gene. CDR1 is SGHRS, CDR2 YFSETQ, per germline. The CDR3 nucleotides read TGCGCCAGCAGCTTAGGAGCGGGAGGGAAAGAGACCCAGTACTTC. Translating gives CASSLGAGGKETQYF.

The genes are TRBV18 and TRBJ2-7, with TRBD1 identical over 10 bases. This CDR3 is 15 amino acids long. V lost 0 bases, J lost 3 bases, and 2 bases stayed unmatched. CDR1 is KGHSH, CDR2 LQKENI, per germline. The CDR3 bases are TGTGCCAGCTCACCACCCGGACAGGGGGTCTACGAGCAGTACTTC. Translating gives CASSPPGQGVYEQYF. The variable domain in full, with the rest retrieved from reference TRBV18 and TRBJ2-7, is NAGVMQNPRHLVRRRGQEARLRCSPMKGHSHVYWYRQLPEEGLKFMVYLQKENIIDESGMPKERFSAEFPKEGPSILRIQQVVRGDSAAYFCASSPPGQGVYEQYFGPGTRLTVT.

The J gene is TRBJ1-4, the V gene TRBV19; 8 bases line up with TRBD1. The CDR3 loop spans 16 amino acids. Germline CDR1 is LNHDA and CDR2 is SQIVND (reference sequence). V lost 5 bases to trimming and J lost 5 bases; unmatched junction nucleotides: 10. The CDR3: CASSPRQGSMNEKLFF. The CDR3 nucleotides are TGTGCCAGTAGTCCGAGACAGGGGTCCATGAATGAAAAACTGTTTTTT.

The chain carries TRBV5-1 and TRBJ1-2, with D perhaps TRBD1 (6 bases). Between the trimmed V and J ends, which lost 4 bases and 8 bases, there was a span of 12 bases. Germline CDR1 reads SGHRS; CDR2 reads YFSETQ. The CDR3 extends over 12 amino acids. The CDR3 DNA is TGCGCCAGCAGCCCAGGGGCATCGGGCTACACCTTC. Encoded protein: CASSPGASGYTF.

The V and J genes are TRBV5-1 and TRBJ2-5; D unclear. Gene TRBJ2-7 matches the end of the DNA better, so the J call may be wrong. There are 14 residues in the CDR3. Per germline, CDR1 SGHRS and CDR2 YFSETQ. Here the CDR3 DNA reads TGCGCCAGCAGCTTGGGACTTACTACCTACGAGCAGTACTTC. Translation gives CASSLGLTTYEQYF.

The chain couples TRBV19 to TRBJ2-3; D is undetermined. CDR1 and CDR2 (germline): LNHDA, SQIVND (reference sequence). The ends were cut back, 5 bases at V and 4 bases at J, with 13 bases in the middle. There are 14 residues in the CDR3. DNA of the CDR3: TGTGCCAGTAGTGCCCCCGGAGTAGCAGATACGCAGTATTTT. Its translation is CASSAPGVADTQYF.

The chain links TRBV29-1 to TRBJ2-7; D perhaps matches TRBD2 (7 bases). Germline loops: CDR1 SQVTM, CDR2 ANQGSEA. Trimming took 6 bases from V and 3 from J, leaving 15 bases between them. The CDR3 extends over 13 amino acids. The CDR3 DNA reads TGCAGCGTCTGGGAGGGGGGCTTCTACGAGCAGTACTTC. It is translated as CSVWEGGFYEQYF.

The gene calls are TRBV19 and TRBJ2-1, with TRBD2 matching over 11 bases. The CDR3 runs 16 residues. V lost 6 bases, J lost 4 bases, and 8 bases stayed unmatched. The V gene's germline CDR1 is LNHDA and CDR2 SQIVND (reference sequence). The CDR3 loop is CASSRTGTSGYNEQFF. The CDR3 coding sequence is TGTGCCAGTAGCCGCACCGGGACTAGCGGATACAATGAGCAGTTCTTC.

The V and J genes are TRBV4-3 and TRBJ1-1; the match to TRBD1 covers 8 bases. CDR3 length: 17 amino acids. V was pared by 0 bases and J by 5 bases, with 11 bases of the junction left unmatched. CDR1 is LGHNA, CDR2 YSLEER, per germline. The CDR3, as DNA: TGCGCCAGCAGCCAAGATCTTACCCAAACAGGGGGGACTGAAGCTTTCTTT. Translating gives CASSQDLTQTGGTEAFF.

The chain joins TRBV5-1 to TRBJ2-7, with 7 bases matching TRBD2. Germline loops: CDR1 SGHRS, CDR2 YFSETQ. Unmatched junction bases numbered 7, after V lost 4 bases and J lost 0 bases. The CDR3 has 15 amino acids. The CDR3 loop reads CASSTTGGSSYEQYF. CDR3 coding DNA: TGCGCCAGCAGCACCACTGGCGGGAGCTCCTACGAGCAGTACTTC.

The chain combines TRBV9 with TRBJ1-2, with a possible D match to TRBD1 (6 bases). Per the germline V gene, CDR1 is SGDLS and CDR2 is YYNGEE. Between the trimmed V and J ends, which lost 4 bases and 6 bases, there was a span of 19 bases. The CDR3 is 15 residues long. DNA of the CDR3: TGTGCCAGCAGCAGAAGATCAGGGGTACGCGATGGCTACACCTTC. Its protein is CASSRRSGVRDGYTF. Full variable domain (remainder filled in from reference TRBV9 and TRBJ1-2): DSGVTQTPKHLITATGQRVTLRCSPRSGDLSVYWYQQSLDQGLQFLIQYYNGEERAKGNILERFSAQQFPDLHSELNLSSLELGDSALYFCASSRRSGVRDGYTFGSGTRLTVV.

V is TRBV28 and J is TRBJ1-2; weak D call: TRBD1 (5 bases). The CDR3 is 15 amino acids. Germline CDR1 and CDR2: MDHEN and SYDVKM. Trimming removed 3 bases at V and 4 bases at J, with 15 bases between. The CDR3 loop reads CASSFRDLALYGYTF. DNA for the CDR3: TGTGCCAGCAGTTTTCGGGACTTAGCCCTCTATGGCTACACCTTC.